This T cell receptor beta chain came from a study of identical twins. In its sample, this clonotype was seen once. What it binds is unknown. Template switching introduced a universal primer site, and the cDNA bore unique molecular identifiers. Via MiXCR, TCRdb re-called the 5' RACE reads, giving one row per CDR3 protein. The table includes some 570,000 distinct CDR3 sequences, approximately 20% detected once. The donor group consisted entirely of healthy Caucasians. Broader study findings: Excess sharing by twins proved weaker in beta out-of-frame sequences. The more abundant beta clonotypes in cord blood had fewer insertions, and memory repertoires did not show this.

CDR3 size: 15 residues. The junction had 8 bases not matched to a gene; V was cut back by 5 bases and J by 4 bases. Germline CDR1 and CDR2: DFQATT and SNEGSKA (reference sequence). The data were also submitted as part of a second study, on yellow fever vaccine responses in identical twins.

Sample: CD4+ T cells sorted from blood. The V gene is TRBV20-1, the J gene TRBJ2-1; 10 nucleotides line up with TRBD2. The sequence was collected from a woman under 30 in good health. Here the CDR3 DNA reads TGCAGTGCTGGGGGGGGGACTAGCGCATACAATGAGCAGTTCTTC. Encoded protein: CSAGGGTSAYNEQFF.